The present entry profiles one T cell receptor beta chain with its context. The sample holds a few counts of this clone. The antigen this receptor binds is unknown. No clone much larger than this one lies a single base away; base qualities are absent. TCRbeta CDR3 regions were sequenced with the immunoSEQ Assay. After extraction, genomic DNA underwent amplification by bias-controlled multiplex PCR, followed by high-throughput sequencing. In the paper's pipeline: Collapsing and filtering of sequences were performed to quantify the absolute abundance of each unique TCRbeta CDR3 region. T cell fraction was estimated by normalizing TCRbeta template counts to usable DNA, with usable DNA measured through amplification of reference genes found in all nucleated cells. Repertoire TCRs were annotated as SARS-CoV-2-specific by exact matching of V gene, CDR3 amino acid sequence and J gene to a known reactive TCR set. The reference SARS-CoV-2 TCR set came from MIRA and was filtered for enrichment in COVID-19-positive ImmuneCODE repertoires, removing public or cross-reactive TCRs. Based on the MIRA antigens, annotated TCRs were further analysed at the level of specific ORF or position within ORF. Depth was the summed frequency of annotated unique rearrangements, while breadth was defined as annotated unique rearrangements over total unique productive rearrangements. Two-sided Wilcoxon rank-sum tests were used to compare TCR breadth between groups. As stored in TCRdb, this immuneACCESS dataset retains in-frame rearrangements with V and J assigned. A fraction of the clones does not appear; measured against another copy, unresolved V genes explain less than half of the discrepancy, and the remainder lacks a known reason. V, J and clone size are taken as reported in that table, and D and trimming were inferred from the DNA itself. The table for this sample lists some 350,000 clones; 80% to 90% of them were counted only once. The leading ten clones occupy approximately 3.5% of the sample.

This sample stems from a study of Ad26.COV2.S vaccination and SARS-CoV-2 variants (dated by TCRdb to about 2021). For the study in its entirety: Vaccine-arm donors came from COV1001, a multicentre, randomized, double-blind, placebo-controlled phase I-IIa trial of Ad26.COV2.S in healthy adults. Ad26.COV2.S was given intramuscularly at 5x10^10 or 1x10^11 viral particles, as a single shot or as two shots 56 days apart. Sequencing of the TCRbeta repertoire served to evaluate the specificity and breadth of SARS-CoV-2-reactive T cell receptors following Ad26.COV2.S vaccination. The TCR-sequenced set comprised approximately 30 samples: around 20 Ad26.COV2.S vaccine recipients, 5 placebo recipients and 8 SARS-CoV-2 convalescent individuals. Trial participants were randomized into five groups of five: low-dose or high-dose Ad26.COV2.S given once or twice, or placebo on both occasions. Throughout the experiments and outcome assessment, investigators stayed blinded to trial group allocation. Results and caveats for the whole study, not just this receptor: Substantial breadth of spike-specific CD8+ and CD4+ T cell responses was reported after vaccination. The authors noted that total T cell responses may have been underestimated by the TCR breadth and depth analyses. Ad26.COV2.S recipients had higher spike-specific TCR breadth than placebo recipients (P = 0.0014). The study was not powered to compare responses between vaccine doses or regimens. Vaccine and placebo recipients had comparable non-spike TCR breadth, which fits with the vaccine containing only spike.

In light of the paper, this sample's treatment or condition label describes: some 19 received Ad26.COV2.S at low or high dose, single or two shots; 5 received placebo; per-sample allocation not given. Repertoires of vaccine and placebo recipients were sequenced from samples collected on day 63 after the first injection. In Cohort 1b, around 23 adults aged 18-55 years were enrolled at a single site in Boston, USA, between 29 July and 7 August 2020. Ad26.COV2.S was a replication-incompetent adenovirus type 26 vector expressing a prefusion-stabilized SARS-CoV-2 spike protein from the original Wuhan strain. V and J lose 0 bases and 3 bases, and a span of 12 bases separates them. The germline V gene encodes CDR1 KGHSH and CDR2 LQKENI. CDR3 length: 16 amino acids, cysteine to phenylalanine. Only the CDR3 region is kept as DNA, spanning 48 bases read in frame from base 1.

The origin of this receptor is a person between 18 and 59 years old who received the Ad26.COV2.S COVID-19 vaccine or a placebo. Recombination joined TRBV18 with TRBJ1-5, with a weak D call of TRBD1 (5 bases match). Sequencing used peripheral blood, obtained in a trial of Ad26.COV2.S vaccine versus placebo. The CDR3 has the sequence CASSPPSGDFNQPQHF. Read as DNA, the sequence is TGTGCCAGCTCACCACCGTCTGGGGACTTCAATCAGCCCCAGCATTTT.